The 3 T cell receptor beta chains listed next were all sequenced from one sample in a study of cytomegalovirus exposure and HLA in healthy donors. Using immunoSEQ multiplex PCR, the repertoire was profiled, and TCRdb retains in-frame clones only, with some absent. The sample records about 150,000 clones, 75% to 90% being singletons. Sequenced sample: PBMCs. The receptors stem from a man aged 18 to 35 in good health and CMV-seropositive.

The V gene is TRBV27, the J gene TRBJ2-3; 7 positions match TRBD1. In germline, CDR1 is MNHEY, CDR2 SMNVEV (reference sequence). The junction had 7 bases not matched to a gene; V was cut back by 8 bases and J by 2 bases. This CDR3 is built from 14 residues. CDR3 in DNA: TGTGCCAGCCAGAGGGACAGAGCCACAGATACGCAGTATTTT. Its protein is CASQRDRATDTQYF.

The J gene is TRBJ2-3, the V gene TRBV7-9; 10 positions match TRBD1. Germline V gene data show CDR1 as SEHNR and CDR2 as FQNEAQ (reference sequence). The ends lost 5 bases at V and 6 bases at J; junction bases unmatched: 5. CDR3 length: 14 amino acids. CDR3 sequence reads: CASSRQGAGDTQYF. CDR3 DNA sequence: TGTGCCAGCAGCCGACAGGGGGCTGGGGATACGCAGTATTTT.

The chain has TRBV9 and TRBJ2-1; 11 positions match TRBD1. The CDR3 covers 14 residues. CDR1 is SGDLS and CDR2 is YYNGEE in the germline V gene. The V gene end was trimmed by 4 bases and the J gene end by 6 bases; junction bases not matched to a gene: 3. The CDR3: CASSTGQGGNEQFF. CDR3 nucleotides: TGTGCCAGCAGCACGGGACAGGGGGGCAATGAGCAGTTCTTC. Together with reference TRBV9 and TRBJ2-1, the CDR3 gives the full variable domain: DSGVTQTPKHLITATGQRVTLRCSPRSGDLSVYWYQQSLDQGLQFLIQYYNGEERAKGNILERFSAQQFPDLHSELNLSSLELGDSALYFCASSTGQGGNEQFFGPGTRLTVL.